These 25 T cell receptor beta chains were all obtained from the same sample, sequenced in a study of blood T cell repertoires in COVID-19. The data were produced by immunoSEQ multiplex PCR, yet TCRdb's version contains in-frame clones alone and is incomplete. Altogether over 65,000 clones are present, 80% to 95% being singletons, with the ten largest covering approximately 0.74%. Sequenced: peripheral blood. These TCRs come from a woman older than 75 with acute or convalescent COVID-19.

This chain links TRBV27 with TRBJ2-7, with TRBD1 matching 11 bases. Germline CDR1 reads MNHEY; CDR2 reads SMNVEV (reference sequence). The V segment lost 3 bases and the J segment 2 bases; nucleotides outside the gene matches: 3. The CDR3 sequence is 15 residues long. The CDR3 nucleotides are TGTGCCAGCAGTTTGGACAGGGGGCCCGCCTACGAGCAGTACTTC. It codes for CASSLDRGPAYEQYF.

The chain has TRBV7-9 and TRBJ2-1, with 9 bases identical to TRBD1. This CDR3 region has 15 residues. J was trimmed by 2 bases and V by 4 bases; bases with no gene match: 3. CDR1 and CDR2 (germline): SEHNR, FQNEAQ (reference sequence). The CDR3 spells CASSYRTGAYNEQFF. The CDR3 DNA follows: TGTGCCAGCAGCTATCGGACAGGGGCCTACAATGAGCAGTTCTTC.

This chain joins TRBV4-2 and TRBJ1-2; weak D call: TRBD1 (5 bases). The CDR3 has 15 residues. The V gene's germline CDR1 is LGHNA and CDR2 YNFKEQ. V was trimmed by 0 bases and J by 0 bases, leaving 8 bases between them. This chain's CDR3 is CASSQDRQTNYGYTF. CDR3 bases: TGTGCCAGCAGCCAAGATCGACAGACTAACTATGGCTACACCTTC.

The chain employs TRBV19 and TRBJ2-1; 7 positions agree with TRBD2. The CDR3 runs 17 residues. The junction had 8 bases not matched to a gene; V was cut back by 0 bases and J by 3 bases. Germline CDR1 and CDR2: LNHDA and SQIVND (reference sequence). CDR3 amino acids: CASSIDVAGVFYNEQFF. The CDR3 coding sequence is TGTGCCAGTAGTATAGATGTGGCGGGAGTGTTCTACAATGAGCAGTTCTTC.

J is TRBJ2-3 and V is TRBV7-3; D not certain. V shed 3 bases and J shed 0 bases, with 7 bases lying between them. The V gene's germline CDR1 is SGHTA and CDR2 FQGTGA. CDR3 length equals 14 residues. The CDR3 DNA is TGTGCCAGCAGCTTGGGTAGCAGCACAGATACGCAGTATTTT. This encodes CASSLGSSTDTQYF.

V is TRBV7-9 and J is TRBJ1-4; a possible D gene is TRBD1 (5 bases). The CDR3 extends over 15 amino acids. V dropped 5 bases and J dropped 5 bases, with 15 bases sitting between them. The germline V gene has CDR1 SEHNR and CDR2 FQNEAQ (reference sequence). In DNA, the CDR3 is TGTGCCAGCAGCCGGGGCAGCGGGATCAATGAAAAACTGTTTTTT. As protein: CASSRGSGINEKLFF.

The J gene is TRBJ2-5, the V gene TRBV19; 7 positions agree with TRBD2. Germline V gives CDR1 LNHDA, CDR2 SQIVND (reference sequence). CDR3 size: 16 residues. The V and J ends lost 1 base and 4 bases, in that order; junction bases with no gene match: 9. The CDR3 coding sequence is TGTGCCAGTAGTATAGGGCTCTACGGGGGGACAGAGACCCAGTACTTC. Translated, it gives CASSIGLYGGTETQYF.

This clone came up once. The chain carries TRBV5-1 and TRBJ2-2; 8 nucleotides match TRBD2. The CDR3 sequence is 15 residues long. V lost 5 bases to trimming and J lost 2 bases; unmatched junction nucleotides: 5. Germline V gives CDR1 SGHRS, CDR2 YFSETQ. The CDR3 loop reads CASRREAGNTGELFF. The CDR3 DNA is TGCGCCAGCAGGCGGGAGGCAGGCAACACCGGGGAGCTGTTTTTT.

The chain carries TRBV27 and TRBJ2-6, with D unresolved. The CDR3 totals 18 residues. CDR1 is MNHEY, CDR2 SMNVEV, per germline (reference sequence). The V end was cut by 1 base, the J end by 0 bases, with 13 bases between. DNA of the CDR3: TGTGCCAGCAGTTTATATCGCGGTACTGTCTCTGGGGCCAACGTCCTGACTTTC. It yields the protein CASSLYRGTVSGANVLTF.

This clone was found once. The V gene is TRBV6-1, the J gene TRBJ1-3; D is perhaps TRBD1 (6 bases). Germline lookup yields CDR1 MNHNS and CDR2 SASEGT. The CDR3 sequence is 14 residues long. V was cut by 1 base and J by 6 bases, with 10 bases left in between. DNA for the CDR3: TGTGCCAGCAGTGAAGGGGGGCTTGCAAACACCATATATTTT. The encoded protein is CASSEGGLANTIYF.

This rearrangement joins TRBV19 to TRBJ1-2; possibly TRBD1 for D (6 bases). The germline V gene encodes CDR1 LNHDA and CDR2 SQIVND (reference sequence). This CDR3 is built from 15 residues. Trimming shortened V by 4 bases and J by 4 bases, and 16 bases separated the two germline ends. CDR3 nucleotides: TGTGCCAGTAGTACGTACAGGGATTGGAGCTATGGCTACACCTTC. This sequence encodes CASSTYRDWSYGYTF. The variable domain in full, completed from reference TRBV19 and TRBJ1-2, reads DGGITQSPKYLFRKEGQNVTLSCEQNLNHDAMYWYRQDPGQGLRLIYYSQIVNDFQKGDIAEGYSVSREKKESFPLTVTSAQKNPTAFYLCASSTYRDWSYGYTFGSGTRLTVV.

This chain connects TRBV2 to TRBJ1-2; D possibly corresponds to TRBD1 (5 bases). The CDR3 spans 11 residues. V lost 6 bases, J lost 8 bases, and 10 bases lay in between. CDR1 is SNHLY, CDR2 FYNNEI, per germline. Here the CDR3 reads CASRQEGGYTF. The CDR3 DNA is TGTGCCAGCAGACAGGAGGGCGGCTACACCTTC.

The V gene is TRBV5-1, the J gene TRBJ2-1; D is perhaps TRBD2 (6 bases). The CDR3 loop spans 15 amino acids. Trimming stripped 3 bases from V and 4 bases from J, with 14 bases between. Germline V gene sequence: CDR1 SGHRS, CDR2 YFSETQ. The DNA of the CDR3 is TGCGCCAGCAGCTCGACTAGTACCCGTTACAATGAGCAGTTCTTC. It encodes CASSSTSTRYNEQFF.

The chain employs TRBV3-1 (or the pseudogene TRBV3-2) and TRBJ1-6; maybe TRBD1 (5 bases). With 4 bases removed from V and 14 bases from J, the gap between germline ends came to 15 bases. The V gene's germline CDR1 is LGHDT and CDR2 YNNKEL (reference sequence). This CDR3 contains 13 residues. The CDR3 is CASSPPGAPALHF. The CDR3 DNA reads as TGTGCCAGCAGCCCACCTGGGGCTCCTGCCCTCCACTTT.

The chain uses TRBV6-5 and TRBJ1-1; TRBD1 matches 7 bases. There are 16 residues in the CDR3. Per the germline V gene, CDR1 is MNHEY and CDR2 is SVGAGI. Trimming cost V 2 bases and J 1 base; bases outside gene matches: 7. CDR3 loop: CASSYRQTGPNTEAFF. The CDR3 DNA reads TGTGCCAGCAGTTACCGGCAGACAGGGCCGAACACTGAAGCTTTCTTT.

This chain uses TRBV5-3 with TRBJ2-7, with 7 bases aligning to TRBD2. TRBV5-3 counts as an open reading frame of uncertain function. This CDR3 comprises 14 residues. V gave up 0 bases and J gave up 7 bases; unmatched junction bases: 7. The CDR3, as DNA: TGTGCCAGAAGCTTGGCTCCCCAGCGGGAAGAGCAGTACTTC. It specifies CARSLAPQREEQYF.

This clone was seen more than once but under ten times. This sequence joins TRBV9 and TRBJ1-2; 7 bases align to TRBD1. The ends lost 3 bases at V and 8 bases at J; junction bases unmatched: 7. Germline V gene data show CDR1 as SGDLS and CDR2 as YYNGEE. This CDR3 is built from 13 residues. CDR3 sequence: CASSDTQGRGYTF. DNA of the CDR3: TGTGCCAGCAGCGACACACAGGGGCGAGGCTACACCTTC.

The chain employs TRBV11-2 and TRBJ2-2; tentatively, D is TRBD1 (5 bases). Germline CDR1 is SGHAT and CDR2 is FQNNGV. The ends were cut back, 5 bases at V and 4 bases at J, with 17 bases in the middle. The CDR3 has 16 residues. CDR3 sequence reads: CASSPDTPLTTGELFF. The DNA for the CDR3 is TGTGCCAGCAGCCCGGACACACCACTTACCACCGGGGAGCTGTTTTTT.

CDR3 sequence (DNA): TGTGCCAGCAGTGACCAGGGGAACTATGGCTACACCTTC. Protein product: CASSDQGNYGYTF. This chain connects TRBV6-2 or TRBV6-3 to TRBJ1-2; tentative D call: TRBD1 (6 bases). V lost 5 bases to trimming and J lost 2 bases, with 9 bases between them. CDR3 length: 13 residues. Germline CDR1 is MNHEY and CDR2 is SVGEGT.

The CDR3 loop is CASSWPTRGGGQETQYF. CDR3 bases: TGCGCCAGCAGCTGGCCCACTCGCGGGGGCGGGCAAGAGACCCAGTACTTC. The chain uses TRBV5-1 and TRBJ2-5; possibly TRBD2 for D (7 bases). This CDR3 has 17 residues. Germline V gene lookup returns CDR1 SGHRS and CDR2 YFSETQ. With 3 bases removed from V and 2 bases from J, the gap between germline ends came to 20 bases.

The chain combines TRBV29-1 with TRBJ2-1; 7 bases fit TRBD2. V was pared by 3 bases and J by 4 bases, with 9 bases of the junction left unmatched. Germline V gives CDR1 SQVTM, CDR2 ANQGSEA. The CDR3 is 15 amino acids. The chain's CDR3 is CSVEVEGLDYNEQFF. CDR3 in DNA: TGCAGCGTTGAGGTTGAAGGACTAGATTACAATGAGCAGTTCTTC.

This chain connects TRBV7-9 to TRBJ2-2; D uncertain. Between the trimmed V and J ends, which lost 4 bases and 2 bases, there was a span of 8 bases. This CDR3 region has 14 residues. Germline V gives CDR1 SEHNR, CDR2 FQNEAQ (reference sequence). In nucleotides, the CDR3 is TGTGCCAGCAGCTCGCCCTATAACACCGGGGAGCTGTTTTTT. Protein product: CASSSPYNTGELFF.

The CDR3 reads CASSLGGGQTYEQYF. The CDR3 bases are TGTGCCAGCAGCTTGGGGGGGGGCCAAACCTACGAGCAGTACTTC. The chain links TRBV5-4 to TRBJ2-7; the D gene is possibly TRBD2 (7 bases). The germline V gene has CDR1 SGHNT and CDR2 YYREEE (reference sequence). There are 15 residues in the CDR3. Deletions cut 0 bases from V and 2 bases from J, with 12 bases between.

The V and J genes are TRBV28 and TRBJ2-3; 8 positions match TRBD1. The J segment lost 7 bases and the V segment lost 6 bases, leaving 6 bases of the junction unmatched. The CDR3 sequence is 13 residues long. Per the germline V gene, CDR1 is MDHEN and CDR2 is SYDVKM. The CDR3 nucleotides read TGTGCCAGCAGGACAGGGGAGCTATATACGCAGTATTTT. Residues: CASRTGELYTQYF.

The CDR3 DNA is TGTGCCAGCAGCAGGACTAGTCCGAACACCGGGGAGCTGTTTTTT. Residues: CASSRTSPNTGELFF. The chain combines TRBV11-1 with TRBJ2-2; TRBD2 matches 7 bases. CDR3 length: 15 residues. Germline V gene lookup returns CDR1 SGHAT and CDR2 FQDESV (reference sequence). V lost 5 bases and J lost 0; bases outside the gene matches: 3. Using reference TRBV11-1 and TRBJ2-2 for the parts outside the CDR3, the full variable domain is EAEVAQSPRYKITEKSQAVAFWCDPISGHATLYWYRQILGQGPELLVQFQDESVVDDSQLPKDRFSAERLKGVDSTLKIQPAELGDSAMYLCASSRTSPNTGELFFGEGSRLTVL.